This T cell receptor beta chain was recovered during a study of blood T cell repertoires in COVID-19. The overall study: COVID-19 samples from acute and convalescent phases originated in the United States, Italy and Spain.

Method: immunoSEQ multiplex PCR; TCRdb's copy keeps in-frame clones and lacks some. The data hold 150,000 to 180,000 clones, with 76% observed a single time. Germline values: CDR1 LGHNA, CDR2 YSLEER. The CDR3 has 17 residues. J gave up 4 bases and V 0 bases, and 8 bases lay outside the gene matches. This TCR derives from an elderly woman with acute or convalescent COVID-19. The chain has TRBV4-3 and TRBJ2-2; TRBD1 matches at 7 bases. The sequenced material came from peripheral blood. DNA for the CDR3: TGCGCCAGCAGCCAAGATCTTAGCGCAGGGGGCACCGGGGAGCTGTTTTTT. Its translation: CASSQDLSAGGTGELFF.